This T cell receptor beta chain was sequenced for a study of CD8 T cells in Susac syndrome. The germline V and J ends were trimmed by 0 bases and 0 bases, with 9 bases remaining between them. CDR3 length: 15 residues. Germline V gives CDR1 SGHRS, CDR2 YFSETQ. In blood CD8+ and CD4+ T cells, TCR beta underwent sequencing. Included as multiple sclerosis controls were treatment-naive patients who had stable or active relapsing-remitting disease. TEMRA cells were FACS-enriched, while CD8+ and CD4+ T cells were negatively isolated. When the RNA was reverse transcribed, random hexamers were used with an input of 0.5 to 1 ug. Multiplex immunoSEQ PCR targeted 54 Vbeta and 13 Jbeta TCR beta segments. Via MiXCR, TCRdb re-called the immunoSEQ multiplex PCR reads, giving one row per CDR3 protein. The sample includes 400,000 or so distinct CDR3 sequences, approximately 89% of them seen just once.

Material for sequencing was CD8+ T cells from PBMCs. The receptor's source is a human donor with multiple sclerosis. The V and J genes are TRBV5-1 and TRBJ1-1, with D hard to call. DNA of the CDR3: TGCGCCAGCAGCTTGGGAGCACAACTGAACACTGAAGCTTTCTTT. It translates to CASSLGAQLNTEAFF. Together with reference TRBV5-1 and TRBJ1-1, the CDR3 gives the full variable domain: KAGVTQTPRYLIKTRGQQVTLSCSPISGHRSVSWYQQTPGQGLQFLFEYFSETQRNKGNFPGRFSGRQFSNSRSEMNVSTLELGDSALYLCASSLGAQLNTEAFFGQGTRLTVV.